The source of this T cell receptor beta chain is a study of identical twins. The CDR3 is 12 amino acids. V gave up 6 bases and J gave up 5 bases; unmatched junction bases: 3. Germline values: CDR1 SQVTM, CDR2 ANQGSEA. This clonotype came up many times. TCRdb processed the 5' RACE reads anew with MiXCR; each CDR3 protein has one entry. Altogether just over 450,000 distinct CDR3 sequences are present, 13% to 15% being singletons, with the ten largest covering approximately 0.52%. These data were likewise used in another study, on yellow fever vaccine responses in identical twins.

The sequenced material came from CD4+ T cells sorted from blood. The clonotype comes from a woman younger than 35 in good health. This chain connects TRBV29-1 to TRBJ2-2, with 7 nucleotides matching TRBD1. DNA of the CDR3: TGCAGCGTGGGACAGTATACCGGGGAGCTGTTTTTT. Protein product: CSVGQYTGELFF.